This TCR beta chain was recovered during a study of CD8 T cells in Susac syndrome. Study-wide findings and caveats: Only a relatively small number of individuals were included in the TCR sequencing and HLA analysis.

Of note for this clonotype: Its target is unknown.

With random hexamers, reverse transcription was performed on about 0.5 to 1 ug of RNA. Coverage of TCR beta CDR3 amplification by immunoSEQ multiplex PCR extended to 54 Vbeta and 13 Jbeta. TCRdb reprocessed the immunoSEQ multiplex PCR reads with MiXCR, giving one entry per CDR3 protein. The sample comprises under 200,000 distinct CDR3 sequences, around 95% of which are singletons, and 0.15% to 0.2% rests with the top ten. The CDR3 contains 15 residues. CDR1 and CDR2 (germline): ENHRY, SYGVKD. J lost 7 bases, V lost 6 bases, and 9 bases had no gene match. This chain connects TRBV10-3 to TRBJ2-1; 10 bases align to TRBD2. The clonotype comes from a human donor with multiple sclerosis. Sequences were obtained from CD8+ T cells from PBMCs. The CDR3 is CAISSIAGGTNEQFF. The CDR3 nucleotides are TGTGCCATCAGCAGTATAGCGGGAGGAACTAATGAGCAGTTCTTC.